The 16 T cell receptor beta chains below come from one sample, sequenced in a study of Graves' ophthalmopathy and Graves' hyperthyroidism. Scientists amplified the TCR beta CDR3 regions from RNA transcripts. RT-PCR with HTBI primers came first, then second-round multiplex PCR. TCRdb called the multiplex PCR reads again in MiXCR, with one record for every CDR3 protein. Of around 1.1 million distinct CDR3 sequences in the sample, less than 45% were seen once. The material sequenced was peripheral blood or thyroid tissue (not recorded which). All receptors come from an adult man with Graves' hyperthyroidism.

This clonotype was counted ten times or more. The V call is TRBV29-1, the J call TRBJ2-7; D not resolved. Germline values: CDR1 SQVTM, CDR2 ANQGSEA. V dropped 1 base and J dropped 3 bases, with 7 bases sitting between them. The CDR3 has 12 amino acids. This chain's CDR3 is CSVEAHNYEQYF. DNA of the CDR3: TGCAGCGTTGAAGCCCACAACTACGAGCAGTACTTC.

The gene calls are TRBV6-2 or TRBV6-3 and TRBJ1-5; TRBD1 is a possible D gene (6 bases). CDR1 is MNHEY, CDR2 SVGEGT, per germline. The CDR3 totals 15 residues. V was cut by 4 bases and J by 6 bases, with 16 bases left in between. CDR3 sequence (DNA): TGTGCCAGCAGTTCAGGGGTAGGACCGCGTCAGCCCCAGCATTTT. Its protein is CASSSGVGPRQPQHF.

This clonotype was recorded many times. The CDR3 region is CSATGMGNTIYF. CDR3 sequence (DNA): TGCAGTGCAACAGGGATGGGAAACACCATATATTTT. The chain has TRBV20-1 and TRBJ1-3; D may be TRBD1 (6 bases). Trimming removed 6 bases from V and 4 bases from J, with 10 bases in between. CDR1 is DFQATT and CDR2 is SNEGSKA in the germline V gene (reference sequence). CDR3 length: 12 amino acids.

The chain employs TRBV7-6 and TRBJ2-7; D is possibly TRBD1 (5 bases). Germline V gives CDR1 SGHVS, CDR2 FNYEAQ. This CDR3 is 13 amino acids long. V dropped 8 bases and J dropped 2 bases, with 13 bases sitting between them. CDR3: CASGATETYEQYF. CDR3 DNA sequence: TGTGCCAGCGGCGCGACAGAAACCTACGAGCAGTACTTC. Full variable domain (missing parts from reference TRBV7-6 and TRBJ2-7): GAGVSQSPRYKVTKRGQDVALRCDPISGHVSLYWYRQALGQGPEFLTYFNYEAQQDKSGLPNDRFSAERPEGSISTLTIQRTEQRDSAMYRCASGATETYEQYFGPGTRLTVT.

With regard to this clonotype: A much larger clone differs from this one at a single base, so this may be a read error. The J gene is TRBJ1-1, the V gene TRBV12-3 or TRBV12-4; no definite D call. The CDR3 covers 12 residues. The V gene lost 7 bases and the J gene lost 5 bases, with 11 bases spanning the gap. As DNA, the CDR3 is TGTGCCAGCAACCATCCAAGGACTGAAGCTTTCTTT. It codes for CASNHPRTEAFF.

V and J are TRBV11-2 and TRBJ1-1; TRBD1 might be the D (5 bases). The CDR3 contains 15 residues. In germline, CDR1 is SGHAT, CDR2 FQNNGV. Trimming stripped 5 bases from V and 1 base from J, with 14 bases between. CDR3 DNA: TGTGCCAGCAGCCGCGACAGACTTTCGAACACTGAAGCTTTCTTT. It is translated as CASSRDRLSNTEAFF.

In this sample, this clonotype turned up many times. Here the CDR3 reads CSAKEPGARNQPQHF. The CDR3 DNA reads TGCAGTGCAAAAGAACCAGGGGCACGCAATCAGCCCCAGCATTTT. V is TRBV20-1 and J is TRBJ1-5, with D perhaps matching TRBD1 (6 bases). V was cut by 6 bases and J by 2 bases, with 17 bases left in between. The CDR3 runs 15 residues. Germline V gene sequence: CDR1 DFQATT, CDR2 SNEGSKA (reference sequence).

In nucleotides, the CDR3 is TGCGCCAGCAGCCCCCTCGGACAGGGTTATTCACCCCTCCACTTT. Protein: CASSPLGQGYSPLHF. The chain has TRBV5-1 and TRBJ1-6; 8 nucleotides align to TRBD1. CDR1 and CDR2 (germline): SGHRS, YFSETQ. J lost 8 bases, V lost 4 bases, and 8 bases had no gene match. CDR3 size: 15 residues.

The CDR3 sequence: CASTPVAGSSPLHF. The CDR3 bases are TGTGCCAGCACCCCGGTGGCAGGATCCTCACCCCTCCACTTT. The chain combines TRBV27 with TRBJ1-6; D uncertain. The V end lost 7 bases, the J end lost 10 bases, and 17 bases lay between the germline ends. Germline V CDR1 and CDR2: MNHEY, SMNVEV (reference sequence). The CDR3 has 14 residues.

The chain joins TRBV7-9 to TRBJ2-2, with 9 positions matching TRBD2. Germline CDR1 SEHNR, CDR2 FQNEAQ (reference sequence). CDR3 length: 15 residues. V gave up 6 bases and J gave up 5 bases; unmatched junction bases: 7. CDR3 DNA: TGTGCCAGCAGTTTTCTTCTAGCGGGGACCGGGGAGCTGTTTTTT. It yields the protein CASSFLLAGTGELFF.

The chain links TRBV19 to TRBJ2-5, with D uncertain. The germline V gene has CDR1 LNHDA and CDR2 SQIVND (reference sequence). There are 16 residues in the CDR3. The V end lost 6 bases, the J end lost 2 bases, and 19 bases lay between the germline ends. Written as DNA, the CDR3 is TGTGCCAGTAGATCCGCACCAACTCGCGATCAAGAGACCCAGTACTTC. It encodes CASRSAPTRDQETQYF.

The rearrangement uses TRBV20-1 and TRBJ1-4, with 10 bases aligning to TRBD1. Germline V gene data show CDR1 as DFQATT and CDR2 as SNEGSKA (reference sequence). The V segment lost 4 bases and the J segment 3 bases; nucleotides outside the gene matches: 5. The CDR3 length is 15 residues. The CDR3 spells CSAIDRGRSNEKLFF. The CDR3 nucleotides read TGCAGTGCTATCGACAGGGGGCGGTCTAATGAAAAACTGTTTTTT.

This clonotype showed up many times. The gene calls are TRBV29-1 and TRBJ2-5, with TRBD2 as a possible D gene (5 bases). V was clipped by 8 bases and J by 4 bases, with 14 bases between them. CDR1 is SQVTM, CDR2 ANQGSEA, per germline. CDR3 size: 12 residues. In DNA form, the CDR3 reads TGCAGCTCTAGCCCTGCCGGAGAGACCCAGTACTTC. Its translation: CSSSPAGETQYF.

The chain couples TRBV20-1 to TRBJ2-3; 10 positions match TRBD2. CDR1 and CDR2 from the germline V gene are DFQATT and SNEGSKA (reference sequence). The trim removed 1 base at V and 0 bases at J, leaving 1 base unmatched. The CDR3 totals 15 residues. For the CDR3, the DNA is TGCAGTGCTAGAGGGACTAGCGGAAGCACAGATACGCAGTATTTT. It codes for CSARGTSGSTDTQYF.

This chain connects TRBV7-9 to TRBJ1-2, with 7 bases identical to TRBD1. The CDR3 extends over 15 amino acids. The V gene end was trimmed by 3 bases and the J gene end by 12 bases; junction bases not matched to a gene: 16. Germline CDR1 is SEHNR and CDR2 is FQNEAQ (reference sequence). Written as DNA, the CDR3 is TGTGCCAGCAGCTTCTCGGACAGGTACTCTGGGTTGAACACCTTC. It codes for CASSFSDRYSGLNTF. Filled out from reference TRBV7-9 and TRBJ1-2, the complete variable domain reads DTGVSQNPRHKITKRGQNVTFRCDPISEHNRLYWYRQTLGQGPEFLTYFQNEAQLEKSRLLSDRFSAERPKGSFSTLEIQRTEQGDSAMYLCASSFSDRYSGLNTFGSGTRLTVV.

The chain has TRBV11-3 and TRBJ2-2; 7 nucleotides align to TRBD2. This CDR3 has 15 residues. Germline assignment: CDR1 SGHNT and CDR2 YENEEA. V shed 2 bases and J 4 bases; nucleotides not matched to a gene: 4. The CDR3 nucleotides are TGTGCCAGCAGCTTATGGGGGGGAGTCACCGGGGAGCTGTTTTTT. The encoded protein is CASSLWGGVTGELFF. The full variable domain, in which reference TRBV11-3 and TRBJ2-2 provide the parts outside the CDR3, is EAGVVQSPRYKIIEKKQPVAFWCNPISGHNTLYWYLQNLGQGPELLIRYENEEAVDDSQLPKDRFSAERLKGVDSTLKIQPAELGDSAVYLCASSLWGGVTGELFFGEGSRLTVL.